This TCR beta chain appears in the sequencing data of a study of regulatory T cells in long-lasting Graves disease. Overall study results and limits: Persistent disease favored TRBV28, TRBJ1-2 and TRBJ2-5.

V was clipped by 4 bases and J by 0 bases, with 9 bases between them. The CDR3 has 14 residues. CDR1 is LGHDT and CDR2 is YNNKEL in the germline V gene (reference sequence). Libraries of TCR beta came from iRepertoire HTBI primers plus Arm-PCR of CDR3 regions. TCRdb passed the multiplex PCR reads through MiXCR, listing each CDR3 protein once. The data contain some 250,000 distinct CDR3 sequences, around 18% of them seen just once; the ten biggest clones take up less than 15%. Noted time point: newly diagnosed GD, antithyroid drugs for less than 3 months. The authors made the TCR library using RNA they extracted from PBMCs. The table lists this clonotype with many counts. As yet, its antigen is unknown. These data are also associated with another study on T cells in Graves' hyperthyroidism and ophthalmopathy.

The starting material was peripheral blood mononuclear cells (PBMCs), obtained at new diagnosis, from a patient treated with antithyroid drugs. The TCR originated in a woman aged 30 to 39 with Graves disease. The V call is TRBV3-1, the J call TRBJ1-1; D gene unclear. The CDR3 DNA is TGTGCCAGCAGCCCCGGCACCATGAACACTGAAGCTTTCTTT. Protein product: CASSPGTMNTEAFF.